These 20 T cell receptor beta chains were sequenced from one sample in a study of monozygotic twins with cystic fibrosis. TCRdb keeps only in-frame clones here, not all; method: immunoSEQ multiplex PCR. The table lists 30,000 or so clones, approximately 97% of them singletons. Sequenced material: blood. These TCRs come from a girl aged 2-15 years with cystic fibrosis.

The V and J genes are TRBV20-1 and TRBJ2-3; D is unresolved. The CDR3 runs 10 residues. Trimming took off 3 bases at V and 5 bases at J, with 3 bases between the two ends. The germline gives CDR1 DFQATT, CDR2 SNEGSKA (reference sequence). CDR3 DNA: TGCAGTGCTAGTATAGATACGCAGTATTTT. Protein product: CSASIDTQYF.

The gene calls are TRBV9 and TRBJ2-6; TRBD1 matches 7 bases. Germline V gene lookup returns CDR1 SGDLS and CDR2 YYNGEE. J was trimmed by 2 bases and V by 3 bases; bases with no gene match: 17. The CDR3 extends over 20 amino acids. CDR3 loop: CASSETLWAGGFAGANVLTF. As DNA, the CDR3 is TGTGCCAGCAGCGAGACCCTCTGGGCAGGGGGTTTTGCTGGGGCCAACGTCCTGACTTTC.

The rearrangement joins TRBV4-1 to TRBJ1-5, with D perhaps matching TRBD1 (5 bases). Germline lookup yields CDR1 MGHRA and CDR2 YSYEKL. V dropped 3 bases and J dropped 1 base, with 10 bases sitting between them. The CDR3 is 15 amino acids. CDR3 sequence (DNA): TGCGCCAGCAGCCAGGCGGACACGAGCAATCAGCCCCAGCATTTT. Its translation: CASSQADTSNQPQHF.

The V gene is TRBV2, the J gene TRBJ2-1; the match to TRBD2 covers 10 bases. The CDR3 loop spans 15 amino acids. Losses at the gene ends were 4 bases for V and 6 bases for J; bases not matched to a gene: 6. Per the germline V gene, CDR1 is SNHLY and CDR2 is FYNNEI. In DNA form, the CDR3 reads TGTGCCAGCAGTGGCCTAGCGGGAGTTGGCAATGAGCAGTTCTTC. Translated: CASSGLAGVGNEQFF.

CDR3 DNA: TGTGCCAGCAGCTTAGATAGGAGCAATCAGCCCCAGCATTTT. Translating it yields CASSLDRSNQPQHF. V usage is TRBV5-6 and J usage is TRBJ1-5; no firm D call. Between the trimmed V and J ends, which lost 2 bases and 1 base, there was a span of 7 bases. The CDR3 runs 14 residues. CDR1 and CDR2 from the germline V gene are SGHDT and YYEEEE.

The DNA of the CDR3 is TGCGCCAGCAGCCAGCAGAGGAGCTCCTACGAGCAGTACTTC. The encoded protein is CASSQQRSSYEQYF. This chain joins TRBV5-1 and TRBJ2-7; D gene uncertain. V shed 4 bases and J shed 0 bases, with 11 bases lying between them. CDR3 length equals 14 residues. Germline CDR1 SGHRS, CDR2 YFSETQ.

The rearrangement links TRBV18 to TRBJ1-4; D gene uncertain. Deletions cut 1 base from V and 3 bases from J, with 6 bases between. Per the germline V gene, CDR1 is KGHSH and CDR2 is LQKENI. The CDR3 length is 14 residues. CDR3 in amino acids: CASSPQTANEKLFF. The CDR3 DNA reads as TGTGCCAGCTCACCACAAACAGCTAATGAAAAACTGTTTTTT.

This chain connects TRBV19 to TRBJ1-3; TRBD1 matches at 8 bases. Germline CDR1 LNHDA, CDR2 SQIVND (reference sequence). The junction had 3 bases not matched to a gene; V was cut back by 5 bases and J by 0 bases. The CDR3 has 15 residues. DNA for the CDR3: TGTGCCAGTAGTGCCACAGGGGGCTCTGGAAACACCATATATTTT. Translated, it gives CASSATGGSGNTIYF.

This sequence joins TRBV30 and TRBJ2-7; the D gene is possibly TRBD2 (6 bases). The V gene lost 4 bases and the J gene lost 2 bases, with 18 bases spanning the gap. This CDR3 region has 15 residues. Germline CDR1 reads GTSNPN; CDR2 reads SVGIG (reference sequence). CDR3 region: CAWNYGGLFAYEQYF. CDR3 coding DNA: TGTGCCTGGAACTATGGCGGACTATTTGCCTACGAGCAGTACTTC.

This clone was recorded once. This chain uses TRBV6-5 with TRBJ1-4; the D gene is possibly TRBD1 (5 bases). This CDR3 has 15 amino acids. Germline V gene sequence: CDR1 MNHEY, CDR2 SVGAGI. V was shortened by 0 bases and J by 10 bases, with 15 bases between the two germline ends. CDR3 in DNA: TGTGCCAGCAGTTACTCGATCGAGTTTAGGGGAAAACTGTTTTTT. Translating gives CASSYSIEFRGKLFF.

The CDR3 bases are TGTGCCAGTAGTATGACAGGACTCACCGGGGAGCTGTTTTTT. Translation gives CASSMTGLTGELFF. This sequence joins TRBV19 and TRBJ2-2; maybe TRBD1 (6 bases). The length of the CDR3 is 14 residues. V was clipped by 3 bases and J by 4 bases, with 9 bases between them. Germline assignment: CDR1 LNHDA and CDR2 SQIVND (reference sequence).

This clone appeared a single time. The chain links TRBV28 to TRBJ1-5; D gene unclear. Germline CDR1 MDHEN, CDR2 SYDVKM. Trimming stripped 2 bases from V and 1 base from J, with 6 bases between. The CDR3 spans 14 residues. Here the CDR3 DNA reads TGTGCCAGCAGTTTAACGACGAGCAATCAGCCCCAGCATTTT. Amino acids: CASSLTTSNQPQHF.

The chain combines TRBV14 with TRBJ2-2; tentatively, D is TRBD1 (5 bases). Trimming took off 4 bases at V and 5 bases at J, with 14 bases between the two ends. Germline V CDR1 and CDR2: SGHDN, FVKESK. The CDR3 runs 15 residues. The CDR3 bases are TGTGCCAGCAGCCTCGACCAGGGCAATACCGGGGAGCTGTTTTTT. This encodes CASSLDQGNTGELFF.

This chain links TRBV20-1 with TRBJ2-1; possibly TRBD1 or TRBD2 for D (5 bases each). The CDR3 has 11 residues. Trimming shortened V by 5 bases and J by 4 bases, and 6 bases separated the two germline ends. Germline loops: CDR1 DFQATT, CDR2 SNEGSKA (reference sequence). The CDR3 DNA reads as TGCAGTGCTGGGACGTACAATGAGCAGTTCTTC. Its protein product is CSAGTYNEQFF.

This chain links TRBV4-1 with TRBJ2-3; D call uncertain. The CDR3 is 16 residues long. Trimming stripped 0 bases from V and 4 bases from J, with 14 bases between. The germline V gene has CDR1 MGHRA and CDR2 YSYEKL. The CDR3 sequence is CASSQELLVQSDTQYF. In nucleotides, the CDR3 is TGCGCCAGCAGCCAAGAACTCCTAGTACAGTCAGATACGCAGTATTTT.

The genes are TRBV2 and TRBJ2-7; TRBD1 might be the D (5 bases). CDR1 is SNHLY and CDR2 is FYNNEI in the germline V gene. CDR3 size: 13 residues. Trimming cost V 3 bases and J 3 bases, with 9 bases left between them. In DNA, the CDR3 is TGTGCCAGCAGTGACAGGGTGGACTACGAGCAGTACTTC. It is translated as CASSDRVDYEQYF.

The CDR3 here is CASSSTGSYYEQYF. In DNA, the CDR3 is TGTGCCAGCAGCTCGACAGGGAGTTACTACGAGCAGTACTTC. This chain uses TRBV6-6 with TRBJ2-7; the match to TRBD1 covers 7 bases. Germline V gene lookup returns CDR1 MNHNY and CDR2 SVGAGI (reference sequence). V was pared by 6 bases and J by 3 bases, with 8 bases of the junction left unmatched. The CDR3 length is 14 residues.

This chain uses TRBV5-1 with TRBJ2-1; TRBD2 might be the D (6 bases). The CDR3 has 16 amino acids. Germline V gene sequence: CDR1 SGHRS, CDR2 YFSETQ. Between the trimmed V and J ends, which lost 2 bases and 3 bases, there was a span of 15 bases. CDR3 sequence: CASSFQGLQVYNEQFF. CDR3 sequence (DNA): TGCGCCAGCAGCTTTCAGGGACTCCAGGTCTACAATGAGCAGTTCTTC.

As concerns this clone: At one end, the junction sequence differs from germline, possibly due to a read error. The chain employs TRBV4-1 and TRBJ2-2, with 7 bases fitting TRBD2. CDR1 is MGHRA and CDR2 is YSYEKL in the germline V gene. This CDR3 has 15 residues. CDR3 nucleotide sequence: TGCGCCAGCAGCCAAGAGGGGGGGAACACCGGAGAGCTGTTTTTT. Its protein product is CASSQEGGNTGELFF.

The V gene is TRBV29-1, the J gene TRBJ1-1; D gene uncertain. The CDR3 runs 10 residues. V lost 6 bases and J lost 7, with 9 bases in between. Germline CDR1 is SQVTM and CDR2 is ANQGSEA. The CDR3 DNA follows: TGCAGCGTCCTGGCGGTTGAAGCTTTCTTT. Translated: CSVLAVEAFF.